This TCR beta chain was identified in a study of early T cells in non-severe SARS-CoV-2 infection (dated by TCRdb to the early 2020s). About the full investigation: Bulk RNA from unsorted whole blood was used for TCR sequencing, so alpha and beta chains could not be paired.

Broad study findings and their caveats: VDJdb matching was skewed toward anti-spike CD8 responses and likely underestimated virus-specific expansions by missing private and CD4 specificities.

This clonotype was found many times. This receptor's antigen is unknown. No qualities accompany the bases; no much larger clone lies one base away. Library prep was done by 5' RACE. The instrument was a NextSeq 500. In the TCR library protocol, unique molecular identifiers were attached to individual cDNA molecules to correct for PCR bias and sequencing error. Both TCR alpha and beta chains were sequenced, and tight co-correlation was observed between alpha and beta sequence abundances in each sample. The study's processing was this. Decombinator V4 was used to annotate the V gene, J gene and CDR3 of the TCR sequences. Expanded TCRs were defined as changing significantly between any two time points under a Poisson model with p below 0.0001. Abundances of TCRs were expressed as counts per million after normalisation to the total number of TCRs sequenced in each sample. TRAV1-2 paired with TRAJ12, TRAJ20 or TRAJ33 defined MAIT TCRs, while TRAV10 paired with TRAJ18 defined iNKT TCRs. VDJdb, accessed 1 November 2021, was searched for CMV, EBV and SARS-CoV-2 annotated TCRs, with TCRs annotated for multiple antigens excluded. TCRdb reran the public reads through fastp at Q25 and MiXCR, keeping productive beta chains. Each CDR3 protein appears once, grouped with its most common genes and DNA. Clone size and V and J calls follow TCRdb, not the original study. Within this sample are some 27,000 distinct CDR3 sequences, with about 4% of them counted one time only. The ten top clones hold 10% of the sample.

Trimming removed 5 bases from V and 13 bases from J; the gene matches leave 19 bases unexplained. From the germline V gene, CDR1 is MNHEY and CDR2 is SVGAGI. From cysteine to phenylalanine, the CDR3 is 16 amino acids long. The DNA shown is the 48-base CDR3, in frame from base 1. Set within a cohort of healthcare workers in London, UK, this nested case-control study involved weekly PCR testing of nasopharyngeal swabs along with blood sampling. Healthcare workers were recruited during the week of the UK lockdown, between 23 and 31 March 2020, and followed weekly for up to roughly 15 weeks. The receptor was derived from an adult who was a healthcare worker with PCR-confirmed SARS-CoV-2 infection or an uninfected control (not recorded which). The sequence is built from TRBV6-5 and TRBJ2-3; TRBD2 fits 9 bases in the junction. The source material was whole blood. The DNA sequence is as follows: TGTGCCAGCAGTCCCCTCGGCGGGGGGGGCGTCCCCACCAAGTATTTT. Its protein product is CASSPLGGGGVPTKYF.